One sample yielded the 28 T cell receptor beta chains listed below, sequenced in a study of T cells after posttransplantation cyclophosphamide. Some clones are missing from TCRdb's copy, which holds only in-frame ones; the method was immunoSEQ multiplex PCR. The data show about 32,000 clones, approximately 90% seen once. The sequencing sample was made of PBMCs. The source of these receptors is a middle-aged woman with a blood cancer, CMV-positive, and with a related stem cell donor.

This chain connects TRBV6-1 to TRBJ2-3; maybe TRBD1 (5 bases). Germline lookup yields CDR1 MNHNS and CDR2 SASEGT. The length of the CDR3 is 15 residues. V was trimmed by 7 bases and J by 2 bases, leaving 16 bases between them. The CDR3, as DNA: TGTGCCAGCATCCCTCAACCAGGGTTCACAGATACGCAGTATTTT. Translation gives CASIPQPGFTDTQYF.

The chain couples TRBV6-6 to TRBJ2-5, with D tentatively TRBD1 (6 bases). The CDR3 is 15 amino acids. Per germline, CDR1 MNHNY and CDR2 SVGAGI (reference sequence). V lost 8 bases and J 4 bases, leaving 20 bases between the germline ends. The CDR3 bases are TGTGCCAGCGGTCCTACAGGGTTGGGTTTAGAGACCCAGTACTTC. Translation: CASGPTGLGLETQYF.

The chain joins TRBV21-1 to TRBJ2-7; the table's D gene call, TRBD1, was not cross checked with the DNA. TRBV21-1 is a pseudogene locus. The CDR3 runs 15 residues. This CDR3 is CASRPPTGGDYEQYF. CDR3 DNA: TGTGCCAGCAGGCCCCCGACAGGGGGAGATTACGAGCAGTACTTC.

CDR3 sequence (DNA): TGTGCCAGCAGCTTGGTTGAGGTGGGTGAGCAGTACTTC. Translating it yields CASSLVEVGEQYF. J is TRBJ2-7 and V is TRBV5-6; D unresolved. The CDR3 length is 13 residues. Germline CDR1 and CDR2: SGHDT and YYEEEE. The V end was cut by 0 bases, the J end by 7 bases, with 11 bases between.

The genes are TRBV4-2 and TRBJ2-6, with a tentative D call TRBD2 (7 bases). Germline V gene sequence: CDR1 LGHNA, CDR2 YNFKEQ. The CDR3 is made up of 17 amino acids. V dropped 5 bases and J dropped 0 bases, with 14 bases sitting between them. CDR3 bases: TGTGCCAGCAGCGGAGGGGGGGCCCCCTCTGGGGCCAACGTCCTGACTTTC. This codes for CASSGGGAPSGANVLTF.

The gene calls are TRBV19 and TRBJ1-2; D gene ambiguous. The CDR3 covers 15 residues. Trimming removed 6 bases from V and 0 bases from J, with 14 bases in between. The V gene's germline CDR1 is LNHDA and CDR2 SQIVND (reference sequence). CDR3: CASRERTGANYGYTF. The CDR3 bases are TGTGCCAGTAGGGAACGGACGGGAGCTAACTATGGCTACACCTTC.

The V gene is TRBV5-1, the J gene TRBJ2-3; tentatively, D is TRBD1 (6 bases). This CDR3 has 14 amino acids. The V gene lost 1 base and the J gene lost 1 base, with 7 bases spanning the gap. CDR1 is SGHRS, CDR2 YFSETQ, per germline. The CDR3 DNA is TGCGCCAGCAGCTTGAAGGGGGGCACAGATACGCAGTATTTT. Translated: CASSLKGGTDTQYF.

This chain joins TRBV19 and TRBJ1-3; the D gene is possibly TRBD1 (5 bases). V lost 5 bases to trimming and J lost 4 bases, with 15 bases between them. Germline values: CDR1 LNHDA, CDR2 SQIVND (reference sequence). The CDR3 spans 15 residues. The CDR3 DNA reads TGTGCCAGTAGTCGTGGGGCGGTCGGAGGAAACACCATATATTTT. Residues: CASSRGAVGGNTIYF.

This clone was detected only once. The V and J genes are TRBV5-6 and TRBJ2-1, with a possible D match to TRBD1 (6 bases). The V gene's germline CDR1 is SGHDT and CDR2 YYEEEE. The CDR3 extends over 14 amino acids. V shed 7 bases and J shed 7 bases, with 18 bases lying between them. In nucleotides, the CDR3 is TGTGCCAGCCCCTCTACAGGGAGTAGGAATGAGCAGTTCTTC. Translated: CASPSTGSRNEQFF. Supplemented by reference TRBV5-6 and TRBJ2-1, the full variable domain reads DAGVTQSPTHLIKTRGQQVTLRCSPKSGHDTVSWYQQALGQGPQFIFQYYEEEERQRGNFPDRFSGHQFPNYSSELNVNALLLGDSALYLCASPSTGSRNEQFFGPGTRLTVL.

V gene TRBV6-5 combines with J gene TRBJ1-2; TRBD1 aligns across 11 bases. Germline CDR1 MNHEY, CDR2 SVGAGI. V lost 3 bases to trimming and J lost 8 bases; unmatched junction nucleotides: 5. There are 14 residues in the CDR3. The CDR3, as DNA: TGTGCCAGCAGTTATTGGACAGGGGGCGCGGGCTACACCTTC. Translated, it gives CASSYWTGGAGYTF.

This chain joins TRBV6-5 and TRBJ1-5, with TRBD1 as a possible D gene (5 bases). There are 13 residues in the CDR3. V lost 7 bases, J lost 5 bases, and 12 bases lay in between. Germline V gene data show CDR1 as MNHEY and CDR2 as SVGAGI. The CDR3 DNA follows: TGTGCCAGCAAGGCAGGGAGGGATCAGCCCCAGCATTTT. It specifies CASKAGRDQPQHF.

V usage is TRBV5-1 and J usage is TRBJ1-2; D remains ambiguous. The CDR3 length is 13 residues. The V end lost 7 bases, the J end lost 6 bases, and 16 bases lay between the germline ends. Per the germline V gene, CDR1 is SGHRS and CDR2 is YFSETQ. Written as DNA, the CDR3 is TGCGCCAGCGGCAAGCTCCGGCTAGATGGCTACACCTTC. This sequence encodes CASGKLRLDGYTF.

V gene TRBV27 combines with J gene TRBJ2-7, with 7 bases fitting TRBD1. V shed 6 bases and J 3 bases; nucleotides not matched to a gene: 5. This CDR3 comprises 13 residues. Germline V lookup: CDR1 MNHEY, CDR2 SMNVEV (reference sequence). The CDR3 spells CASRMTGIYEQYF. The CDR3 DNA follows: TGTGCCAGCAGGATGACAGGGATCTACGAGCAGTACTTC.

V and J are TRBV5-1 and TRBJ2-1, with 14 bases lining up with TRBD2. In germline, CDR1 is SGHRS, CDR2 YFSETQ. The CDR3 totals 16 residues. The trim removed 3 bases at V and 6 bases at J, leaving 5 bases unmatched. CDR3 coding DNA: TGCGCCAGCAGCTCTGGACTAGCGGGGGGAACCAATGAGCAGTTCTTC. It codes for CASSSGLAGGTNEQFF.

There are a few counts of this clone. V gene TRBV2 combines with J gene TRBJ1-2; D is uncertain. This CDR3 region has 13 residues. V lost 5 bases and J lost 6, with 13 bases in between. CDR1 and CDR2 (germline): SNHLY, FYNNEI. The CDR3 here is CASSPQGRNGYTF. CDR3 in DNA: TGTGCCAGCAGTCCACAAGGGAGGAATGGCTACACCTTC.

The rearrangement links TRBV6-5 to TRBJ2-7; perhaps TRBD2 as D (6 bases). Trimming stripped 3 bases from V and 4 bases from J, with 16 bases between. This CDR3 spans 15 amino acids. CDR1 and CDR2 (germline): MNHEY, SVGAGI. The CDR3 DNA is TGTGCCAGCAGTTATCCCGAGGCGGGATCGTACGAGCAGTACTTC. Its protein product is CASSYPEAGSYEQYF.

The chain carries TRBV7-8 and TRBJ2-1; D possibly corresponds to TRBD2 (6 bases). The germline CDR1 and CDR2 sequences are SGHVS and FQNEAQ. V lost 0 bases and J lost 0, with 9 bases in between. This CDR3 is built from 16 residues. DNA of the CDR3: TGTGCCAGCAGCTTAGCCCGGGGGAGCTCCTACAATGAGCAGTTCTTC. Translating it yields CASSLARGSSYNEQFF.

The chain links TRBV6-5 to TRBJ2-3, with 7 bases aligning to TRBD1. Per the germline V gene, CDR1 is MNHEY and CDR2 is SVGAGI. The CDR3 is made up of 12 amino acids. The ends lost 6 bases at V and 5 bases at J; junction bases unmatched: 2. CDR3 sequence (DNA): TGTGCCAGCAGAACAGGGGTAGATACGCAGTATTTT. As protein: CASRTGVDTQYF.

The rearrangement links TRBV6-6 to TRBJ2-1, with a tentative D call TRBD2 (6 bases). The V gene's germline CDR1 is MNHNY and CDR2 SVGAGI (reference sequence). The ends were cut back, 7 bases at V and 1 base at J, with 17 bases in the middle. CDR3 size: 16 residues. CDR3 amino acids: CASTPGLRKSYNEQFF. The DNA for the CDR3 is TGTGCCAGCACCCCGGGACTGAGAAAGTCCTACAATGAGCAGTTCTTC.

The rearrangement uses TRBV7-9 and TRBJ2-1, with 7 bases lining up with TRBD2. The germline gives CDR1 SEHNR, CDR2 FQNEAQ (reference sequence). The CDR3 runs 16 residues. Unmatched junction bases numbered 7, after V lost 1 base and J lost 4 bases. CDR3 DNA: TGTGCCAGCAGCTTAGAGTGGGACGGGGGGTACAATGAGCAGTTCTTC. The encoded protein is CASSLEWDGGYNEQFF.

The chain is built from TRBV15 and TRBJ1-2, with D possibly TRBD1 on 6 matching bases. V lost 2 bases and J 4 bases, leaving 14 bases between the germline ends. The CDR3 runs 15 residues. Germline lookup yields CDR1 LNHNV and CDR2 YYDKDF (reference sequence). CDR3 sequence (DNA): TGTGCCACCAGCAGAACCGGGACACCTCTCTATGGCTACACCTTC. Translated: CATSRTGTPLYGYTF.

Relative to its sample, this clone is medium-sized (0.01 to 0.1%). CDR3 sequence: CAISERQGLPYEQYF. CDR3 nucleotides: TGTGCCATCAGTGAGAGGCAGGGACTCCCCTACGAGCAGTACTTC. The genes are TRBV10-3 and TRBJ2-7, with a weak D call TRBD2 (6 bases). Trimming shortened V by 2 bases and J by 2 bases, and 13 bases separated the two germline ends. CDR3 size: 15 residues. Germline V lookup: CDR1 ENHRY, CDR2 SYGVKD.

The chain links TRBV2 to TRBJ2-2, with TRBD1 as a possible D gene (5 bases). This CDR3 comprises 13 residues. Trimming took 2 bases from V and 4 from J, leaving 5 bases between them. Germline CDR1 is SNHLY and CDR2 is FYNNEI. The CDR3 loop reads CASSERGTGELFF. The CDR3 DNA is TGTGCCAGCAGTGAAAGGGGCACCGGGGAGCTGTTTTTT.

The chain joins TRBV11-2 to TRBJ2-3; 11 nucleotides line up with TRBD2. V shed 4 bases and J 3 bases; nucleotides not matched to a gene: 0. CDR3 length: 14 amino acids. Per the germline V gene, CDR1 is SGHAT and CDR2 is FQNNGV. The CDR3 coding sequence is TGTGCCAGCAGCTGGACTAGCGGGACAGATACGCAGTATTTT. It codes for CASSWTSGTDTQYF.

This clone was recorded a few times. The genes are TRBV7-9 and TRBJ2-1, with 9 bases matching TRBD2. The CDR3 covers 16 residues. The V gene's germline CDR1 is SEHNR and CDR2 FQNEAQ (reference sequence). The J segment lost 6 bases and the V segment lost 3 bases, leaving 9 bases of the junction unmatched. CDR3 bases: TGTGCCAGCAGCTTTAGAGGTCTAGCGGGATCCAATGAGCAGTTCTTC. Translated: CASSFRGLAGSNEQFF.

The chain employs TRBV19 and TRBJ1-1, with 8 nucleotides matching TRBD1. V trimming: 4 bases; J trimming: 7 bases; junction bases outside the gene matches: 5. Germline CDR1 reads LNHDA; CDR2 reads SQIVND (reference sequence). The CDR3 runs 13 residues. The CDR3 loop reads CASSRRQGIEAFF. CDR3 in DNA: TGTGCCAGTAGTAGGCGACAGGGGATTGAAGCTTTCTTT.

This rearrangement joins TRBV9 to TRBJ2-7, with 8 bases lining up with TRBD2. The CDR3 is made up of 14 amino acids. Germline V gene lookup returns CDR1 SGDLS and CDR2 YYNGEE. Trimming took 0 bases from V and 4 from J; bases not matched to a gene: 3. The CDR3 loop reads CASSVGLASYEQYF. The CDR3, as DNA: TGTGCCAGCAGCGTAGGACTAGCGTCTTACGAGCAGTACTTC.

This chain links TRBV11-2 with TRBJ2-7; 9 bases agree with TRBD1. V lost 4 bases to trimming and J lost 5 bases; unmatched junction nucleotides: 6. Looked up from germline, CDR1 is SGHAT and CDR2 is FQNNGV. The CDR3 is 14 residues long. DNA for the CDR3: TGTGCCAGCAGCTCGGGACAGGGCTTCCACGAGCAGTACTTC. Residues: CASSSGQGFHEQYF.